Listed below are T cell receptor beta chains from one sample, sequenced in a study of blood T cell repertoires in COVID-19. Sequencing used immunoSEQ multiplex PCR; TCRdb keeps in-frame clones, though not all of them. The sample yields about 170,000 clones, roughly 90% seen once. The sequenced sample was PBMCs or T cells enriched from blood (not recorded which). Receptors originate from a human donor with acute COVID-19. The donor label of this sample is uncertain. The conserved cysteine and the conserved F or W are not part of the CDR3 here. Fields, in order: CDR3 length, clone size, V gene, J gene, CDR3 protein. Clone size is not always given. Where it is, it says once, few, many or a class for expanded clones.

cdr3_length: 12; clone_size: .; v_call: TRBV5-4; j_call: TRBJ2-7; cdr3_aa: ASSTTHRGNEQY
cdr3_length: 13; clone_size: .; v_call: TRBV5-1; j_call: TRBJ1-2; cdr3_aa: ASSLGTGAEYGYT
cdr3_length: 16; clone_size: .; v_call: TRBV7-9; j_call: TRBJ2-7; cdr3_aa: ASSHGLGQGASTYEQY
cdr3_length: 8; clone_size: once; v_call: TRBV20-1; j_call: TRBJ2-1; cdr3_aa: SAYSNEQF
cdr3_length: 12; clone_size: .; v_call: TRBV25-1; j_call: TRBJ1-1; cdr3_aa: ASSDTGTGSKAF
cdr3_length: 13; clone_size: few; v_call: TRBV19; j_call: TRBJ2-1; cdr3_aa: ASSIVLAGGNEQF
cdr3_length: 12; clone_size: .; v_call: TRBV29-1; j_call: TRBJ2-1; cdr3_aa: SVGRTSGYNEQF
cdr3_length: 11; clone_size: .; v_call: TRBV7-2; j_call: TRBJ1-3; cdr3_aa: ASSFTGGNTIY
cdr3_length: 11; clone_size: once; v_call: TRBV30; j_call: TRBJ2-1; cdr3_aa: AGDRDGYNEQF
cdr3_length: 12; clone_size: few; v_call: TRBV7-6; j_call: TRBJ1-2; cdr3_aa: ASSLQGGNYGYT
cdr3_length: 12; clone_size: .; v_call: TRBV6-5; j_call: TRBJ1-2; cdr3_aa: ASSYGGADYGYT
cdr3_length: 14; clone_size: few; v_call: TRBV9; j_call: TRBJ1-1; cdr3_aa: ASSVEVGRGEPEAF
cdr3_length: 22; clone_size: .; v_call: TRBV21-1; j_call: TRBJ2-2; cdr3_aa: ASRSSPVPTGGNGRRANTGELF
cdr3_length: 12; clone_size: .; v_call: TRBV6-5; j_call: TRBJ1-2; cdr3_aa: ASRTTDRDYGYT
cdr3_length: 11; clone_size: .; v_call: TRBV29-1; j_call: TRBJ1-1; cdr3_aa: SVRTGMNTEAF
cdr3_length: 13; clone_size: .; v_call: TRBV7-9; j_call: TRBJ2-7; cdr3_aa: ASSLGDRSVHEQY
cdr3_length: 12; clone_size: .; v_call: TRBV5-1; j_call: TRBJ2-2; cdr3_aa: ASSPGLNTGELF
cdr3_length: 11; clone_size: once; v_call: TRBV12-3/TRBV12-4; j_call: TRBJ1-1; cdr3_aa: ASSLGVPTEAF
cdr3_length: 15; clone_size: few; v_call: TRBV7-9; j_call: TRBJ2-7; cdr3_aa: ASSLAPQAAGTYEQY
cdr3_length: 14; clone_size: .; v_call: TRBV21-1; j_call: TRBJ1-1; cdr3_aa: ASSKLEDGPNTEAF
cdr3_length: 14; clone_size: .; v_call: TRBV6-6; j_call: TRBJ1-3; cdr3_aa: ASSYTLRQVGNTIY
cdr3_length: 13; clone_size: once; v_call: TRBV30; j_call: TRBJ1-2; cdr3_aa: AWSVPDRRNNGYT
cdr3_length: 11; clone_size: .; v_call: TRBV27; j_call: TRBJ2-7; cdr3_aa: ASSFGPPYEQY
cdr3_length: 10; clone_size: .; v_call: TRBV12-3/TRBV12-4; j_call: TRBJ1-2; cdr3_aa: ASAGQGGGYT
cdr3_length: 11; clone_size: .; v_call: TRBV30; j_call: TRBJ2-3; cdr3_aa: AWRAGPGGTQY
cdr3_length: 13; clone_size: .; v_call: TRBV19; j_call: TRBJ1-4; cdr3_aa: ASSSRDRVNEKLF
cdr3_length: 11; clone_size: .; v_call: TRBV30; j_call: TRBJ2-7; cdr3_aa: AWSRTGGNEQY
cdr3_length: 14; clone_size: .; v_call: TRBV6-5; j_call: TRBJ2-5; cdr3_aa: ASSYSGGGVGETQY
cdr3_length: 13; clone_size: .; v_call: TRBV7-6; j_call: TRBJ2-1; cdr3_aa: ASSLQTGGHNEQF
cdr3_length: 12; clone_size: .; v_call: TRBV5-4; j_call: TRBJ2-3; cdr3_aa: ASSTSPARDTQY
cdr3_length: 10; clone_size: few; v_call: TRBV7-2; j_call: TRBJ1-2; cdr3_aa: ASSLETGGYT
cdr3_length: 13; clone_size: .; v_call: TRBV18; j_call: TRBJ2-3; cdr3_aa: ASSPNTGLADTQY
cdr3_length: 11; clone_size: few; v_call: TRBV7-2; j_call: TRBJ1-2; cdr3_aa: ASSPLPGYGYT
cdr3_length: 13; clone_size: .; v_call: TRBV4-3; j_call: TRBJ1-1; cdr3_aa: ASSQDRIMNTEAF
cdr3_length: 10; clone_size: .; v_call: TRBV12-5; j_call: TRBJ1-1; cdr3_aa: ASGVTGAEAF